This TCR beta chain was identified in a study of blood T cell repertoires in COVID-19. The V and J ends lost 4 bases and 5 bases respectively, with 16 bases between them. Germline V gene data show CDR1 as SGDLS and CDR2 as YYNGEE. CDR3 size: 15 residues. TCRdb's copy holds only in-frame clones and misses some; the assay was immunoSEQ multiplex PCR. The table includes tens of thousands of clones, about 90% detected once. The TCR was taken from a man in his sixties with active COVID-19. Sequencing was carried out using peripheral blood. V and J are TRBV9 and TRBJ1-5, with D tentatively TRBD1 (5 bases). The CDR3 protein is CASSPTGGGHQPQHF. In DNA form, the CDR3 reads TGTGCCAGCAGCCCGACCGGGGGGGGACATCAGCCCCAGCATTTT. The full variable domain, its missing parts supplied by reference TRBV9 and TRBJ1-5, is DSGVTQTPKHLITATGQRVTLRCSPRSGDLSVYWYQQSLDQGLQFLIQYYNGEERAKGNILERFSAQQFPDLHSELNLSSLELGDSALYFCASSPTGGGHQPQHFGDGTRLSIL.